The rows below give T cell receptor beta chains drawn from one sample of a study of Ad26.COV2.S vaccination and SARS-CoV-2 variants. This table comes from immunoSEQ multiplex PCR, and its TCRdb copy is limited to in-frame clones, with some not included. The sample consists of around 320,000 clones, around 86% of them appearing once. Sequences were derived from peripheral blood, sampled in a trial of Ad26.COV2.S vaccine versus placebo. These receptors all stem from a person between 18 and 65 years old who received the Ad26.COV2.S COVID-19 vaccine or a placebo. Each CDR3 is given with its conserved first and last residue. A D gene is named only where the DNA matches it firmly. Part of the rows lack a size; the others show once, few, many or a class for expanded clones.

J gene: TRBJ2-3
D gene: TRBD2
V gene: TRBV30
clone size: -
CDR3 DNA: TGTGCCTCGCGTCGGGGGGTTGGCCACACAGATACGCAGTATTTT
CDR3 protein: CASRRGVGHTDTQYF

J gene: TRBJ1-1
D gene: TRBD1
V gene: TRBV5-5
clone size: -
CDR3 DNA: TGTGCCAGCAGCTTCCCGGACAGGCCGGGGAGTGAAGCTTTCTTT
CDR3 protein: CASSFPDRPGSEAFF

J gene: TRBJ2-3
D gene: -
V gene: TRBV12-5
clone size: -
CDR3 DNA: TGTGCTAGTGGAGGCTTGGGGGGCACAGATACGCAGTATTTT
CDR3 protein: CASGGLGGTDTQYF

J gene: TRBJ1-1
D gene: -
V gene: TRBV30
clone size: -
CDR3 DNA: TGTGCCTCGGGAAGGTGGGGCACTGAAGCTTTCTTT
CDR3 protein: CASGRWGTEAFF

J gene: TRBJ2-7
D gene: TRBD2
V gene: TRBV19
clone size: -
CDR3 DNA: TGTGCCAGTAGTCCGACTAGCGGGGGGGTCTACGAGCAGTACTTC
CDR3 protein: CASSPTSGGVYEQYF

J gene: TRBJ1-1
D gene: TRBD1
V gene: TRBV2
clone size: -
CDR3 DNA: TGTGCCAGCAGTGTGGACAGGGTGGGGAACACTGAAGCTTTCTTT
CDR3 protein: CASSVDRVGNTEAFF

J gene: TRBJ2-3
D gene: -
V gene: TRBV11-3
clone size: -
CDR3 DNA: TGTGCCAGCAGCGAGGTGGGGGGAGCAGATACGCAGTATTTT
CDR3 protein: CASSEVGGADTQYF

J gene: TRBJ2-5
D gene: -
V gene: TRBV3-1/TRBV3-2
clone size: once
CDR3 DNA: TGTGCCAGCAGCCATCTGGCGGGACGGCACCAAGAGACCCAGTACTTC
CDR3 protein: CASSHLAGRHQETQYF

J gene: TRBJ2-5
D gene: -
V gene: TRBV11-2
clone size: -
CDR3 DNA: TGTGCCAGCAGCTTAGAGCCACCCTTGGACCTTAAAGAGACCCAGTACTTC
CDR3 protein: CASSLEPPLDLKETQYF

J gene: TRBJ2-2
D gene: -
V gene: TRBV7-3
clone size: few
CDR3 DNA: TGTGCCAGCAGCTTAATGCGTGGCACCGGGGAGCTGTTTTTT
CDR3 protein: CASSLMRGTGELFF

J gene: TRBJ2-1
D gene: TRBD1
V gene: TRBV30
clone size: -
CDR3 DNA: TGTGCCTGGAGTGTCCTCGGGACAGGGAATGAGCAGTTCTTC
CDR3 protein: CAWSVLGTGNEQFF

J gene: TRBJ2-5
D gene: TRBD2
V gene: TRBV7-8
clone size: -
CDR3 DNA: TGTGCCAGCAGCTTGACGGGGGGGCGAGAGACCCAGTACTTC
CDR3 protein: CASSLTGGRETQYF

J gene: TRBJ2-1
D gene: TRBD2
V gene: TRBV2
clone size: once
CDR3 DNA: TGTGCCACTTTTGTCGGGGGGGAGCAGTTCTTC
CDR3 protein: CATFVGGEQFF

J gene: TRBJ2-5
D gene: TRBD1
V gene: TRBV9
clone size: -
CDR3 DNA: TGTGCCAGCAGCGCACAGGGGGGAGAGACCCAGTACTTC
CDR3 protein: CASSAQGGETQYF

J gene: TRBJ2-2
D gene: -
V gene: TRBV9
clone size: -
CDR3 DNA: TGTGCCAGCAGCGTAGTACAGGGAGGCACCGGGGAGCTGTTTTTT
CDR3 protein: CASSVVQGGTGELFF

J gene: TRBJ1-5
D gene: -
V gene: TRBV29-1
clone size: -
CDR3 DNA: TGCAGCGCGACTACAGGGCGGGATAGCAATCAGCCCCAGCATTTT
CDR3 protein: CSATTGRDSNQPQHF

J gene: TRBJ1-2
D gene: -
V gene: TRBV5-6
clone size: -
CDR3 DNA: TGTGCCAGCAGCTGGGAACGGCCTGGGGGCTATGGCTACACCTTC
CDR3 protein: CASSWERPGGYGYTF

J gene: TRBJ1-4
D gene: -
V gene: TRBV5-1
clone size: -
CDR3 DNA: TGCGCCAGCAGCCCCCCAAACAGGGTGCCTAATGAAAAACTGTTTTTT
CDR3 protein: CASSPPNRVPNEKLFF

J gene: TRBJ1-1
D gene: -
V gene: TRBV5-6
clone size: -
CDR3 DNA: TGTGCCAGCAGCTTCTACAGCCGGACGAACACTGAAGCTTTCTTT
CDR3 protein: CASSFYSRTNTEAFF

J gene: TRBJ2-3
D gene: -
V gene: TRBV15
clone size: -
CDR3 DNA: TGTGCCACTAGTCGTTACACGGAAACAGATACGCAGTATTTT
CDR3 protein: CATSRYTETDTQYF

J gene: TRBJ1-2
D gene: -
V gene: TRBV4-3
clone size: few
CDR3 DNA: TGCGCCAGCAGCCAAGTCCAGGGGTATGGCTACACCTTC
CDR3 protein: CASSQVQGYGYTF

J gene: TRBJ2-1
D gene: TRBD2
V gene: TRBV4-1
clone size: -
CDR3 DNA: TGCGCCAGCAGCCAAGATCTGGGACTAGCTATGGGGGATGAGCAGTTCTTC
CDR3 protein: CASSQDLGLAMGDEQFF

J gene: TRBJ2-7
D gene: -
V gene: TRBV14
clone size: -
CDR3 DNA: TGTGCCAGCAGCCAGGCCCTCTACGAGCAGTACTTC
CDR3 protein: CASSQALYEQYF

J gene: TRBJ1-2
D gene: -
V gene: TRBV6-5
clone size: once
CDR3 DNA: TGTGCCAGCAGTTACAGGGGTTATGGCTACACCTTC
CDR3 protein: CASSYRGYGYTF

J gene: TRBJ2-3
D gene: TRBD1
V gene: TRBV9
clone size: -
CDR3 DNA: TGTGCCAGCAGCCTAAATCCAGGGGGAACTTACACAGATACGCAGTATTTT
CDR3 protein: CASSLNPGGTYTDTQYF

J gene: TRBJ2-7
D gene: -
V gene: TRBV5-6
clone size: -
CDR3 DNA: TGTGCCAGCAGCTTGACCGATTACGAGCAGTACTTC
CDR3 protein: CASSLTDYEQYF

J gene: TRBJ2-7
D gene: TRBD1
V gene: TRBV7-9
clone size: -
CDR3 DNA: TGTGCCAGCAGCGGCCGGGACAGCAACTACGAGCAGTACTTC
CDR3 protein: CASSGRDSNYEQYF

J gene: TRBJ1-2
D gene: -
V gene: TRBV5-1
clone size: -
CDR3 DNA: TGCGCCAGCACCGCAAACAGGGAGAGGGGCTACACCTTC
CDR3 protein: CASTANRERGYTF

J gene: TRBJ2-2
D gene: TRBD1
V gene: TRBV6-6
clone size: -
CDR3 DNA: TGTGCCAGCAGTAAGACAGGGGTGAACACCGGGGAGCTGTTTTTT
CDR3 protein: CASSKTGVNTGELFF

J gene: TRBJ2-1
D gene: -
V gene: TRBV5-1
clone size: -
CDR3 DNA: TGCGCCAGCAGCTTCCCGGGATCCTCCTACAATGAGCAGTTCTTC
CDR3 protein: CASSFPGSSYNEQFF

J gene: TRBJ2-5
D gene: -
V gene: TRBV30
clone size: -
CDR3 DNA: TGTGCCTGGAGAGCGTGGGGGGAGACCCAGTACTTC
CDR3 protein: CAWRAWGETQYF

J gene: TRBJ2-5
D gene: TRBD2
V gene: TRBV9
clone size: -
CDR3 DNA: TGTGCCAGCAGCATCCGCGGGGGCCAAGAGACCCAGTACTTC
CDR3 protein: CASSIRGGQETQYF

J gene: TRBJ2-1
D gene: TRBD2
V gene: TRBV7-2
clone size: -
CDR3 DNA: TGTGCCAGCAGCCCGTCTAGCGGGGGGGCTTTGGAGCAGTTCTTC
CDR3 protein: CASSPSSGGALEQFF

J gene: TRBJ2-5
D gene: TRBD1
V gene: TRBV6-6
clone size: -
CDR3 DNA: TGTGCCAGCAGGGACAGGGGGCCGGAGACCCAGTACTTC
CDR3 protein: CASRDRGPETQYF

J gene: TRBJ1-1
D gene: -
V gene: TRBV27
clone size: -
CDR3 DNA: TGTGCCAGCAGTTTAGGTGGTGAAGCTTTCTTT
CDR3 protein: CASSLGGEAFF

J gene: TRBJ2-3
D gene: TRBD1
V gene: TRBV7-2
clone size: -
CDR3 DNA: TGTGCCAGCAGCTCCCAGACAGGGGCCACAGATACGCAGTATTTT
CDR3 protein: CASSSQTGATDTQYF

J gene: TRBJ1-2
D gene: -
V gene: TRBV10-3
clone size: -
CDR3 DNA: TGTGCCATCAGTGAGTTCGTGGAGGGCTATGGCTACACCTTC
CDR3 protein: CAISEFVEGYGYTF

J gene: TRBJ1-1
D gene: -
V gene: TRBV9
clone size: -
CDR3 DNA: TGTGCCAGCAGCGTAGGTAATCAGGGGAACACTGAAGCTTTCTTT
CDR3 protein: CASSVGNQGNTEAFF

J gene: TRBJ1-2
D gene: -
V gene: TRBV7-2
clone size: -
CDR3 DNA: TGTGCCAGCAGCTTAGCGGAGGGAGCTCGAGGCTACACCTTC
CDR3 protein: CASSLAEGARGYTF

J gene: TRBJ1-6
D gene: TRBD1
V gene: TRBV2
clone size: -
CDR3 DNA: TGTGCCAGCAGGACAGGGAGTAATTCACCCCTCCACTTT
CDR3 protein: CASRTGSNSPLHF

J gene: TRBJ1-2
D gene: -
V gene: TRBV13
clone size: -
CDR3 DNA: TGTGCCAGCAGGTCGTTGGACATTAACTATGGCTACACCTTC
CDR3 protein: CASRSLDINYGYTF

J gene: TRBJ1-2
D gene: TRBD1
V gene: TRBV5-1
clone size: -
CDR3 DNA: TGCGCCAGCAGCTCGGACAGGGTGGGTGGCTACACCTTC
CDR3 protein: CASSSDRVGGYTF

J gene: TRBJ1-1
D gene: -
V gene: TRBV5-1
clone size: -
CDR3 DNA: TGCGCCAGCAGCTTGGGGACAATGAACACTGAAGCTTTCTTT
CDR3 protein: CASSLGTMNTEAFF

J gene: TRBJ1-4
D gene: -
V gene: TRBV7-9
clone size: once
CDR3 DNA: TGTGCCAGCAGTTCCCCGGGAGGCGGGATGGACGATGTGGGACTGTTTTTT
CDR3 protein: CASSSPGGGMDDVGLFF

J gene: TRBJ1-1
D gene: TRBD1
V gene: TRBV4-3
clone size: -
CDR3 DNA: TGCGCCAGCAGCCAAGATGGGACAGGTGTCGCTGAAGCTTTCTTT
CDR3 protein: CASSQDGTGVAEAFF

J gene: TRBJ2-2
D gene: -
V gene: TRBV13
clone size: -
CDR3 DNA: TGTGCCAGCAGGGAGGGGGCGAACACCGGGGAGCTGTTTTTT
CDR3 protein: CASREGANTGELFF

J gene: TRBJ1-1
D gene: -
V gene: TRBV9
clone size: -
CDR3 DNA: TGTGCCAGCAGCGTAGTTCAGGGATCGAACACTGAAGCTTTCTTT
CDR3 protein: CASSVVQGSNTEAFF

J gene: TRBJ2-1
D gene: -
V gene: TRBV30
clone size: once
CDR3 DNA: TGTGCCTGGATGATGAGGGACGGGGAATACAATGAGCAGTTCTTC
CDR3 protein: CAWMMRDGEYNEQFF

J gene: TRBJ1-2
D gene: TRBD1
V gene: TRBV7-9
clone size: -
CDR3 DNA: TGTGCCAGCAGCCGGTCGGACAGGCTGGAGCGGGGCTACACCTTC
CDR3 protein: CASSRSDRLERGYTF

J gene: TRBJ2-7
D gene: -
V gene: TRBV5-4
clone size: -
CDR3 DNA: TGTGCCAGCAGCCAGGGGCCTACCTACGAGCAGTACTTC
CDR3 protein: CASSQGPTYEQYF

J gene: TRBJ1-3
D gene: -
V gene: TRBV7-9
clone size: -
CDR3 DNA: TGTGCCAGCAGTCAATTGGGGGCTGGAAACACCATATATTTT
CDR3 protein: CASSQLGAGNTIYF

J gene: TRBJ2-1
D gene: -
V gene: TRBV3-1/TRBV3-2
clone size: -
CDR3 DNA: TGTGCCAGCAGTCCTGGCAGGTCGAGCTCCTACAATGAGCAGTTCTTC
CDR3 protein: CASSPGRSSSYNEQFF

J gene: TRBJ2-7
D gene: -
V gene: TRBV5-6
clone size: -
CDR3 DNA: TGTGCCAGCAGCGACCACCCACTCTACGAGCAGTACTTC
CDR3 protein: CASSDHPLYEQYF

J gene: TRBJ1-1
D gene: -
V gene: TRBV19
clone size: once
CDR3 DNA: TGTGCCAGTAGTATATCGTCCGGGGGGACTGAAGCTTTCTTT
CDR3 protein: CASSISSGGTEAFF